This T cell receptor (beta chain) stems from a study of blood T cell repertoires in COVID-19. The CDR3 has 15 residues. Trimming took 7 bases from V and 2 from J; bases not matched to a gene: 9. CDR1 and CDR2 (germline): LNHDA, SQIVND (reference sequence). This clone was detected a few times. Assay used: immunoSEQ multiplex PCR; TCRdb lists only in-frame clones, some missing. The data show over 60,000 clones, over 80% seen once. This receptor was identified in a human donor in a cohort sampled during active COVID-19. Source material: peripheral blood. The chain couples TRBV19 to TRBJ2-5; TRBD1 agrees at 8 bases. CDR3 in DNA: TGTGCCAGTAAACCCCTCTGGACAGGGCAAGAGACCCAGTACTTC. Translated, it gives CASKPLWTGQETQYF.